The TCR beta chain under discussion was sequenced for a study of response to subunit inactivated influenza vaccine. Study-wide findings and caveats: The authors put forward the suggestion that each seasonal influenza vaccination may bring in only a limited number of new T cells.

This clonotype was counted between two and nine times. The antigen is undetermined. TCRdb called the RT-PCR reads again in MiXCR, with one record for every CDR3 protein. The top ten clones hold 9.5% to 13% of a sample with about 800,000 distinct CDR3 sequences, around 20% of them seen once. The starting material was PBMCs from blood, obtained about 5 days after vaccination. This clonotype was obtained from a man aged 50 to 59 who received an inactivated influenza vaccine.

The CDR3 DNA reads as TGTGCCAGCACTAGCGGGGGCCTCTACAATGAGCAGTTCTTC. Its protein product is CASTSGGLYNEQFF. The V call is TRBV2, the J call TRBJ2-1, with TRBD2 identical over 10 bases. CDR3 size: 14 residues. Germline lookup yields CDR1 SNHLY and CDR2 FYNNEI. With 7 bases clipped from V and 3 bases from J, the junction kept 3 bases outside the gene matches. Filled out from reference TRBV2 and TRBJ2-1, the complete variable domain reads EPEVTQTPSHQVTQMGQEVILRCVPISNHLYFYWYRQILGQKVEFLVSFYNNEISEKSEIFDDQFSVERPDGSNFTLKIRSTKLEDSAMYFCASTSGGLYNEQFFGPGTRLTVL.